These 27 T cell receptor beta chains were sequenced from one sample in a study of PD-1 blockade in classical Hodgkin lymphoma. Relapse after autologous stem cell transplantation occurred in every patient, and brentuximab vedotin exposure varied. TCRdb keeps only in-frame clones here, not all; method: immunoSEQ multiplex PCR. Here the sample spans roughly 24,000 clones, about 78% being singletons. The starting material was peripheral blood mononuclear cells (PBMCs), obtained before the second cycle of nivolumab. Receptors originate from a human donor with classical Hodgkin lymphoma.

The chain recombines TRBV6-6 with TRBJ2-1, with D unresolved. V dropped 6 bases and J dropped 5 bases, with 14 bases sitting between them. This CDR3 spans 14 amino acids. CDR1 MNHNY and CDR2 SVGAGI come from the germline V gene (reference sequence). In DNA form, the CDR3 reads TGTGCCAGCAGCCACGTGCGAGGTAACAATGAGCAGTTCTTC. Translating gives CASSHVRGNNEQFF.

The V and J genes are TRBV19 and TRBJ2-5; 7 bases agree with TRBD2. In germline, CDR1 is LNHDA, CDR2 SQIVND (reference sequence). The CDR3 consists of 15 residues. V shed 4 bases, J shed 4 bases, and the junction held 9 bases outside the gene matches. Written as DNA, the CDR3 is TGTGCCAGTAGTAGGCGGACCAGCGGGGTAGAGACCCAGTACTTC. Translation gives CASSRRTSGVETQYF.

The J gene is TRBJ2-2, the V gene TRBV9, with unresolved D. Germline-derived CDR1 and CDR2 are SGDLS and YYNGEE. This CDR3 spans 18 amino acids. Trimming removed 4 bases from V and 0 bases from J, with 19 bases in between. The CDR3 reads CASSKVGKLSANTGELFF. Written as DNA, the CDR3 is TGTGCCAGCAGCAAAGTGGGGAAACTTTCCGCGAACACCGGGGAGCTGTTTTTT.

This chain uses TRBV27 with TRBJ1-1; tentative D call: TRBD1 (5 bases). Germline CDR1 reads MNHEY; CDR2 reads SMNVEV (reference sequence). The CDR3 has 16 amino acids. V was clipped by 2 bases and J by 5 bases, with 18 bases between them. The DNA of the CDR3 is TGTGCCAGCAGTTTAGTGGGGTGGCAGAGGGGTACTGAAGCTTTCTTT. Amino acid sequence: CASSLVGWQRGTEAFF.

The V call is TRBV28, the J call TRBJ1-1; TRBD1 matches 7 bases. V lost 5 bases to trimming and J lost 3 bases; unmatched junction nucleotides: 9. This CDR3 region has 15 residues. The germline gives CDR1 MDHEN, CDR2 SYDVKM. The CDR3 protein is CASSRRTGRDTEAFF. Here the CDR3 DNA reads TGTGCCAGCAGTCGGAGGACAGGAAGAGACACTGAAGCTTTCTTT.

The chain employs TRBV7-9 and TRBJ2-2; D remains unclear. This CDR3 is built from 10 residues. Trimming removed 1 base at V and 9 bases at J, with 0 bases between. Per germline, CDR1 SEHNR and CDR2 FQNEAQ (reference sequence). The CDR3 is CASSLGELFF. CDR3 nucleotide sequence: TGTGCCAGCAGCTTAGGGGAGCTGTTTTTT.

The rearrangement links TRBV6-1 to TRBJ1-1; D is unclear. The CDR3 extends over 14 amino acids. Trimming shortened V by 3 bases and J by 0 bases, and 8 bases separated the two germline ends. Germline-derived CDR1 and CDR2 are MNHNS and SASEGT. CDR3 nucleotide sequence: TGTGCCAGCAGTGAGATAGTCATGAACACTGAAGCTTTCTTT. Translating gives CASSEIVMNTEAFF.

Concerning this clone: Just one base apart from a much larger clone, this may be a read error. CDR3 sequence (DNA): TGTGCCAGCATCCGGACTAGCGGGACCTACGAGCAGTACTTC. It yields the protein CASIRTSGTYEQYF. V usage is TRBV6-1 and J usage is TRBJ2-7, with 12 bases fitting TRBD2. CDR1 MNHNS and CDR2 SASEGT come from the germline V gene. J was trimmed by 2 bases and V by 7 bases; bases with no gene match: 3. This CDR3 region has 14 residues.

This clone was observed once. The V gene is TRBV5-6, the J gene TRBJ2-7; D might be TRBD2 (5 bases). The germline V gene encodes CDR1 SGHDT and CDR2 YYEEEE. This CDR3 comprises 13 residues. The V end was cut by 1 base, the J end by 1 base, with 6 bases between. The CDR3 sequence is CASSLRGSYEQYF. Written as DNA, the CDR3 is TGTGCCAGCAGCTTGCGGGGATCCTACGAGCAGTACTTC.

The chain couples TRBV30 to TRBJ1-2, with a weak D call TRBD1 (5 bases). The germline V gene encodes CDR1 GTSNPN and CDR2 SVGIG (reference sequence). The CDR3 length is 13 residues. Trimming shortened V by 1 base and J by 4 bases, and 10 bases separated the two germline ends. The CDR3 nucleotides read TGTGCCTGGAGTGCCCACGGGACCTATGGCTACACCTTC. Translation: CAWSAHGTYGYTF.

The V call is TRBV7-8, the J call TRBJ1-1, with 7 nucleotides matching TRBD1. In germline, CDR1 is SGHVS, CDR2 FQNEAQ. The CDR3 sequence is 17 residues long. The V gene end was trimmed by 2 bases and the J gene end by 2 bases; junction bases not matched to a gene: 11. The CDR3, as DNA: TGTGCCAGCAGCTTACTCGGGTTGACAGGGATTAACACTGAAGCTTTCTTT. It specifies CASSLLGLTGINTEAFF.

This chain uses TRBV6-9 with TRBJ1-1; 8 bases fit TRBD1. This CDR3 has 11 amino acids. With V trimmed by 6 bases and J by 6 bases, 0 bases remained unmatched. Germline loops: CDR1 MNHGY, CDR2 SVAAGI. The CDR3 nucleotides read TGTGCCAGCAGGACAGGGGCTGAAGCTTTCTTT. As protein: CASRTGAEAFF.

The chain uses TRBV28 and TRBJ1-2, with D possibly TRBD1 on 6 matching bases. Trimming left V 6 bases short and J 1 base short, with 15 bases between. Germline loops: CDR1 MDHEN, CDR2 SYDVKM. The CDR3 has 15 residues. CDR3 bases: TGTGCCAGCAGGCCACAGGGTTGGAGTAACTATGGCTACACCTTC. It yields the protein CASRPQGWSNYGYTF.

This clone is medium-sized (0.01 to 0.1%) in the sample. The V and J genes are TRBV2 and TRBJ2-1; D is unresolved. Deletions cut 1 base from V and 8 bases from J, with 12 bases between. The CDR3 is 14 residues long. Per germline, CDR1 SNHLY and CDR2 FYNNEI. The CDR3 nucleotides are TGTGCCAGCAGTGAAGATTTCACTCTCGATGAGCAGTTCTTC. It yields the protein CASSEDFTLDEQFF.

The chain joins TRBV6-5 to TRBJ2-2; the D is unclear. Germline CDR1 and CDR2: MNHEY and SVGAGI. V lost 0 bases, J lost 4 bases, and 12 bases lay in between. CDR3 size: 16 residues. CDR3 sequence (DNA): TGTGCCAGCAGTTACTCGAGAGGAGTGGGCACCGGGGAGCTGTTTTTT. The encoded protein is CASSYSRGVGTGELFF.

This sequence joins TRBV10-3 and TRBJ2-7; 7 nucleotides line up with TRBD1. Trimming took 2 bases from V and 6 from J; bases not matched to a gene: 10. From germline, CDR1 is ENHRY and CDR2 SYGVKD. The CDR3 is 15 amino acids. The chain's CDR3 is CAISEGQATTSEQYF. The CDR3 DNA is TGTGCCATCAGTGAGGGACAGGCAACCACGAGCGAGCAGTACTTC.

The chain joins TRBV19 to TRBJ1-1; D gene ambiguous. The CDR3 has 13 residues. Trimming removed 3 bases from V and 3 bases from J, with 8 bases in between. From germline, CDR1 is LNHDA and CDR2 SQIVND (reference sequence). CDR3 protein: CASSIVGDTEAFF. For the CDR3, the DNA is TGTGCCAGTAGTATTGTGGGAGACACTGAAGCTTTCTTT.

The genes are TRBV28 and TRBJ2-2, with D perhaps TRBD2 (5 bases). The CDR3 has 14 residues. CDR1 and CDR2 (germline): MDHEN, SYDVKM. Trimming shortened V by 10 bases and J by 3 bases, and 15 bases separated the two germline ends. CDR3 coding DNA: TGTGCCACCCTCCCAGTGGGAGACACCGGGGAGCTGTTTTTT. The encoded protein is CATLPVGDTGELFF. Supplemented by reference TRBV28 and TRBJ2-2, the full variable domain reads DVKVTQSSRYLVKRTGEKVFLECVQDMDHENMFWYRQDPGLGLRLIYFSYDVKMKEKGDIPEGYSVSREKKERFSLILESASTNQTSMYLCATLPVGDTGELFFGEGSRLTVL.

This clone was counted a single time. This sequence joins TRBV18 and TRBJ2-3; D remains ambiguous. Germline CDR1 reads KGHSH; CDR2 reads LQKENI. The length of the CDR3 is 15 residues. V lost 3 bases, J lost 0 bases, and 10 bases lay in between. The CDR3 loop is CASSPAHTSTDTQYF. CDR3 bases: TGTGCCAGCTCACCCGCTCATACTAGCACAGATACGCAGTATTTT.

The chain has TRBV7-2 and TRBJ2-7, with 9 bases identical to TRBD2. Per the germline V gene, CDR1 is SGHTA and CDR2 is FQGNSA. CDR3 length: 16 residues. Trimming took 3 bases from V and 4 from J; bases not matched to a gene: 10. The CDR3 sequence: CASSFSAGGLGYEQYF. CDR3 sequence (DNA): TGTGCCAGCAGCTTCAGTGCGGGAGGGCTGGGGTACGAGCAGTACTTC.

The chain couples TRBV18 to TRBJ2-1; D may be TRBD2 (5 bases). This CDR3 has 13 residues. CDR1 KGHSH and CDR2 LQKENI come from the germline V gene. V was clipped by 1 base and J by 9 bases, with 10 bases between them. The CDR3 DNA reads as TGTGCCAGCTCACCACGGGAGACTGGTGAGCAGTTCTTC. It translates to CASSPRETGEQFF.

The CDR3: CASSFSGGDNQPQHF. The CDR3 nucleotides read TGTGCCAGCAGTTTCTCAGGGGGGGATAATCAGCCCCAGCATTTT. This chain links TRBV28 with TRBJ1-5, with 7 bases lining up with TRBD1. Germline CDR1 is MDHEN and CDR2 is SYDVKM. Trimming removed 3 bases from V and 4 bases from J; junction bases left unmatched: 6. The CDR3 sequence is 15 residues long.

This chain uses TRBV19 with TRBJ2-5, with D possibly being TRBD1 (6 bases). V was clipped by 9 bases and J by 2 bases, with 7 bases between them. Germline V lookup: CDR1 LNHDA, CDR2 SQIVND (reference sequence). The length of the CDR3 is 11 residues. The CDR3 here is CASGQQETQYF. CDR3 nucleotide sequence: TGTGCCAGCGGACAGCAAGAGACCCAGTACTTC.

The V and J genes are TRBV10-3 and TRBJ2-3; possible D gene TRBD2, 5 bases. The CDR3 covers 18 residues. Germline-derived CDR1 and CDR2 are ENHRY and SYGVKD. V lost 0 bases, J lost 5 bases, and 21 bases lay in between. The chain's CDR3 is CAISESTGGPPSGDTQYF. The CDR3 nucleotides are TGTGCCATCAGTGAGTCGACCGGCGGGCCTCCGAGTGGAGATACGCAGTATTTT.

The chain joins TRBV21-1 to TRBJ1-2; TRBD1 reflects the table's D call only, with no check against the DNA. TRBV21-1 is assigned pseudogene status. The CDR3 runs 16 residues. CDR3 sequence: CASSMRLPGNLNGYTF. The CDR3, as DNA: TGTGCCAGCAGCATGCGTTTGCCAGGTAATTTGAATGGCTACACCTTC.

This sequence joins TRBV5-4 and TRBJ1-1; D is undetermined. V dropped 4 bases and J dropped 5 bases, with 15 bases sitting between them. The CDR3 spans 14 residues. Germline CDR1 reads SGHNT; CDR2 reads YYREEE (reference sequence). The CDR3 DNA reads as TGTGCCAGCAGCCCCCTGGGAGTTTCAACTGAAGCTTTCTTT. Translation: CASSPLGVSTEAFF.

The rearrangement uses TRBV7-2 and TRBJ1-1; D uncertain. The CDR3 loop spans 17 amino acids. With 4 bases removed from V and 0 bases from J, the gap between germline ends came to 18 bases. Per the germline V gene, CDR1 is SGHTA and CDR2 is FQGNSA. CDR3 sequence: CASSSPGNRRMNTEAFF. CDR3 coding DNA: TGTGCCAGCAGCTCGCCGGGAAATCGGAGGATGAACACTGAAGCTTTCTTT.